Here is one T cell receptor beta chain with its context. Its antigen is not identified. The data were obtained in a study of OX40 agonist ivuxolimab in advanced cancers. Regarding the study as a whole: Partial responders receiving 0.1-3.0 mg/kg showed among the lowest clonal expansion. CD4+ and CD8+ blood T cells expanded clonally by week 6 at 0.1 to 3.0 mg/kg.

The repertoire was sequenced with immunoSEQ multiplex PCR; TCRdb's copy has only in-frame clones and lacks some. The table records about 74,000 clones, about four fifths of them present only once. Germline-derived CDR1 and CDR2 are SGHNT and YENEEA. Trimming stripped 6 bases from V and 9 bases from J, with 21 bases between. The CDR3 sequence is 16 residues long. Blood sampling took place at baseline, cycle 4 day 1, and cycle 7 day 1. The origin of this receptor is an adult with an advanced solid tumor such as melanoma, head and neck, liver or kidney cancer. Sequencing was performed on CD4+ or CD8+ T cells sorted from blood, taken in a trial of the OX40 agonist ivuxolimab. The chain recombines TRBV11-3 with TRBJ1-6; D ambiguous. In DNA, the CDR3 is TGTGCCAGCAGTTTTAGGGAATCGGGGAACTCTTCACCCCTCCACTTT. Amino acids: CASSFRESGNSSPLHF.